Shown below are 14 T cell receptor delta chains from a single sample sequenced in a study of gamma-delta chains in newborns, infants, children. TCRdb redid the clone calls on the reads with CATT. The data contain 15,000 or so delta-chain clones, about 7% of them singletons. Specimen: blood. These receptors all come from a child who was a newborn, infant or young child, either healthy, febrile or measles-vaccinated (not recorded which).

There are a few counts of this clone. The junction departs from germline at one end; a sequencing error may be responsible. This rearrangement joins TRDV2 to TRDJ3; maybe TRDD3 (8 bases). This CDR3 has 21 residues. In germline, CDR1 is GEAIGNYY, CDR2 EKD. This CDR3 reads CACDRIPTGGDSSRDTRQMFF. The DNA for the CDR3 is TGTGCCTGTGACAGGATTCCTACTGGGGGTGACAGCTCCCGGGACACCCGACAGATGTTTTTC.

In this sample, this clone turned up a few times. The CDR3 bases are TGTGCCTGTGACGAGGTACTGGGAAGGTCCTGGGACACCCGACAGATGTTTTTC. Encoded protein: CACDEVLGRSWDTRQMFF. V usage is TRDV2 and J usage is TRDJ3; D might be TRDD3 (6 bases). V was trimmed by 3 bases and J by 1 base, leaving 15 bases between them. CDR3 length equals 18 residues. Germline V gene sequence: CDR1 GEAIGNYY, CDR2 EKD.

The chain carries TRDV2 and TRDJ3, with D possibly being TRDD3 (5 bases). The germline V and J ends were trimmed by 3 bases and 2 bases, with 13 bases remaining between them. This CDR3 contains 17 residues. CDR1 is GEAIGNYY and CDR2 is EKD in the germline V gene. The chain's CDR3 is CACDQSWDTWDTRQMFF. In DNA form, the CDR3 reads TGTGCCTGTGACCAGAGCTGGGACACCTGGGACACCCGACAGATGTTTTTC.

This clone appeared once. A much more abundant neighbour one base away suggests this may be a read error. Other DNA sequences in the sample encode the same CDR3. The chain employs TRDV2 and TRDJ3; 11 bases agree with TRDD3. Losses at the gene ends were 0 bases for V and 0 bases for J; bases not matched to a gene: 6. This CDR3 region has 20 residues. Looked up from germline, CDR1 is GEAIGNYY and CDR2 is EKD. CDR3: CACDTVLGDISSWDTRQMFF. The CDR3 DNA sequence: TGTGCCTGTGACACCGTACTGGGGGATATAAGCTCCTGGGACACCCGACAGATGTTTTTC.

In the case of this clone: The protein listed by TCRdb differs at residue 10 from the translated DNA, so the DNA translation is shown. The J gene is TRDJ3, the V gene TRDV2; 7 positions match TRDD3. The CDR3 spans 19 residues. Looked up from germline, CDR1 is GEAIGNYY and CDR2 is EKD. V was pared by 2 bases and J by 0 bases, with 9 bases of the junction left unmatched. CDR3 sequence: CACDILTGDLSWDTRQMFF. Written as DNA, the CDR3 is TGTGCCTGTGACATTCTTACTGGGGATCTCTCCTGGGACACCCGACAGATGTTTTTC.

The V call is TRDV2, the J call TRDJ3; the match to TRDD3 covers 9 bases. After removal of 2 bases from V and 0 bases from J, the junction contained 4 bases not matched to a gene. This CDR3 has 18 amino acids. CDR1 and CDR2 from the germline V gene are GEAIGNYY and EKD. CDR3 DNA sequence: TGTGCCTGTGACATACTGGGGGAGCTCTCCTGGGACACCCGACAGATGTTTTTC. Its protein is CACDILGELSWDTRQMFF.

This clone was seen a few times. A read error may account for a junction end that differs from germline. V gene TRDV2 combines with J gene TRDJ2; D is undetermined. CDR1 is GEAIGNYY and CDR2 is EKD in the germline V gene. This CDR3 has 20 residues. The CDR3 DNA follows: TGTGCCTGTGACACGGTCCTGCCGGATCCCTCTTTGGCTTTGACAACACAACTCTTCTTT. It specifies CACDTVLPDPSLALTTQLFF.

About this clone itself: The germline gene is not matched at one end of the junction; a read error may be the cause. V gene TRDV2 combines with J gene TRDJ3; 7 bases are a match to TRDD3. The CDR3 runs to 19 residues. CDR1 is GEAIGNYY, CDR2 EKD, per germline. The CDR3 loop is CACGTLGVLGSWDTRQMFF. Written as DNA, the CDR3 is TGTGCCTGTGGCACCCTGGGGGTGTTGGGCTCCTGGGACACCCGACAGATGTTTTTC.

A word on this clone: The sample carries other DNA sequences with the same CDR3. The chain links TRDV2 to TRDJ3; 11 nucleotides agree with TRDD3. This CDR3 spans 19 amino acids. Germline V lookup: CDR1 GEAIGNYY, CDR2 EKD. With 1 base clipped from V and 0 bases from J, the junction kept 4 bases outside the gene matches. CDR3 nucleotide sequence: TGTGCCTGTGACACGGCTGGGGGATACAGCTCCTGGGACACCCGACAGATGTTTTTC. It yields the protein CACDTAGGYSSWDTRQMFF.

In regard to this clone: The translation of this DNA and the TCRdb protein of a much larger clone differ at residue 5, probably owing to a read error; the protein shown here is translated from the DNA. The chain has TRDV2 and TRDJ2, with a possible D match to TRDD3 (6 bases). V was pared by 3 bases and J by 2 bases, with 9 bases between. The CDR3 length is 14 residues. Germline V lookup: CDR1 GEAIGNYY, CDR2 EKD. The CDR3 loop is CACDAWGLTAQLFF. The DNA for the CDR3 is TGTGCCTGTGACGCCTGGGGATTGACAGCACAACTCTTCTTT.

A remark on this clone: An end of the junction differs from the germline gene, which may be a read error. This chain joins TRDV2 and TRDJ1; 12 positions match TRDD3. There are 15 residues in the CDR3. In germline, CDR1 is GEAIGNYY, CDR2 EKD. CDR3 loop: CACGILGDTTDKPIF. CDR3 nucleotide sequence: TGTGCCTGTGGCATACTGGGGGATACCACCGATAAACCCATCTTT.

This clone has a handful of counts. The chain is built from TRDV2 and TRDJ3; TRDD3 aligns across 11 bases. V was clipped by 0 bases and J by 0 bases; unmatched bases: 6. Germline-derived CDR1 and CDR2 are GEAIGNYY and EKD. CDR3 length: 20 amino acids. CDR3 in DNA: TGTGCCTGTGACACCGTGGAGTGGGGGATACGCTCCTGGGACACCCGACAGATGTTTTTC. This encodes CACDTVEWGIRSWDTRQMFF.

By share, this clone ranks as medium-sized. This rearrangement joins TRDV2 to TRDJ3, with 9 bases aligning to TRDD3. The CDR3 has 18 residues. V lost 2 bases, J lost 0 bases, and 4 bases stayed unmatched. Germline V gene lookup returns CDR1 GEAIGNYY and CDR2 EKD. The CDR3 bases are TGTGCCTGTGACATACTGGGGGACTACTCCTGGGACACCCGACAGATGTTTTTC. Protein: CACDILGDYSWDTRQMFF.

A remark on this clone: DNA and listed protein disagree at residue 12, so the protein shown here was translated from the DNA. CDR3 sequence reads: CACAGPAGGSSRDTRQMFF. CDR3 nucleotides: TGTGCCTGTGCTGGGCCTGCGGGGGGAAGCTCCCGGGACACCCGACAGATGTTTTTC. The gene calls are TRDV2 and TRDJ3, with D perhaps TRDD3 (6 bases). In germline, CDR1 is GEAIGNYY, CDR2 EKD. The length of the CDR3 is 19 residues.